This is a list of T cell receptor beta chains from one sample in a study of identical twins. TCRdb recomputed calls from the 5' RACE reads with MiXCR, one row per CDR3 protein. The table lists under 500,000 distinct CDR3 sequences, more than 13% of them singletons. The same sample was also used in a study of yellow fever vaccine responses in identical twins.

The sample taken for sequencing was CD4+ T cells sorted from blood. The receptor set was obtained from a young woman in good health. Both conserved end residues are part of each CDR3. The order of the fields is D gene, CDR3 length, clone size, J gene, V gene, CDR3 DNA, CDR3 protein. D genes are given only for firm matches. Expanded clones are given a class, and other clones once, few, many or no size at all.

>NA|15|NA|TRBJ2-2|TRBV5-1
TGCGCCAGCAGCGCGGCTCCCGGCGCCACCGGGGAGCTGTTTTTT
CASSAAPGATGELFF
>TRBD1|14|many|TRBJ2-1|TRBV5-1
TGCGCCAGCAGCCCGGGACAGGATGGAGTTGAGCAGTTCTTC
CASSPGQDGVEQFF
>NA|17|few|TRBJ2-7|TRBV6-5
TGTGCCAGCAGTTACTCGCAGGCAGAGGCGGCAACCTACGAGCAGTACTTC
CASSYSQAEAATYEQYF
>TRBD2|18|few|TRBJ2-1|TRBV28
TGTGCCAGCAGTTTATCATTTTGGGGGACTAGCGGGAACAATGAGCAGTTCTTC
CASSLSFWGTSGNNEQFF
>NA|15|NA|TRBJ2-7|TRBV12-3/TRBV12-4
TGTGCCAGCAGTCAGACCGGGACGGGGTTTGGAGAGCAGTACTTC
CASSQTGTGFGEQYF
>NA|11|NA|TRBJ2-7|TRBV20-1
TGCAGTGCTAGACTCATCTACGAGCAGTACTTC
CSARLIYEQYF
>NA|16|NA|TRBJ2-3|TRBV9
TGTGCCAGCAGCCCCTCGGTCGGGGGAAGCACAGATACGCAGTATTTT
CASSPSVGGSTDTQYF
>TRBD1|14|few|TRBJ1-4|TRBV5-1
TGCGCCAGCTCTCCGGGACAGCATAATGAAAAACTGTTTTTT
CASSPGQHNEKLFF
>NA|15|few|TRBJ2-7|TRBV5-1
TGCGCCAGCAGCTTACTCAGGACAAAACCCTACGAGCAGTACTTC
CASSLLRTKPYEQYF
>NA|15|NA|TRBJ2-7|TRBV7-8
TGTGCCAGCAGCCCCCGACAGGCCGGTTCCTACGAGCAGTACTTC
CASSPRQAGSYEQYF
>NA|12|NA|TRBJ2-7|TRBV6-5
TGTGCCAGCAGTTACAACTTCTACGAGCAGTACTTC
CASSYNFYEQYF
>NA|14|NA|TRBJ2-1|TRBV20-1
TGCAGTGCCGAGTCACAGACGCCTTACAATGAGCAGTTCTTC
CSAESQTPYNEQFF
>NA|16|few|TRBJ2-3|TRBV9
TGTGCCAGCAGCGTAGTTGCGACTAGGCCCACAGATACGCAGTATTTT
CASSVVATRPTDTQYF
>NA|16|NA|TRBJ2-4|TRBV30
TGTGCCTGGCAGCCAGGAGACCGAATAGCCAAAAACATTCAGTACTTC
CAWQPGDRIAKNIQYF
>TRBD1|14|NA|TRBJ2-5|TRBV29-1
TGCAGCGTTGGTGTTGACAGGGCAGGGGAGACCCAGTACTTC
CSVGVDRAGETQYF
>NA|13|NA|TRBJ2-1|TRBV15
TGTGCCACCAGTGGGGGGAGCTACAATGAGCAGTTCTTC
CATSGGSYNEQFF